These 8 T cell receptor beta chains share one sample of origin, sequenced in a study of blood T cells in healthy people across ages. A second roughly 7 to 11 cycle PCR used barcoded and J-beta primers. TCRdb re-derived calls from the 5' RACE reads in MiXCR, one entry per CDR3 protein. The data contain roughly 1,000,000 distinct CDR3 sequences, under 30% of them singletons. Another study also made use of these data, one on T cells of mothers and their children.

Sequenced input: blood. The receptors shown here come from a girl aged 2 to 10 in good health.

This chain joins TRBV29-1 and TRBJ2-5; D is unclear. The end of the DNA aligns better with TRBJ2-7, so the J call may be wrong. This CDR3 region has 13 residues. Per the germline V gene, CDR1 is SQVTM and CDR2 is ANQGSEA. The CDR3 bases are TGCAGCGTTGAAGATCTGGAACAGTACGAGCAGTACTTC. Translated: CSVEDLEQYEQYF.

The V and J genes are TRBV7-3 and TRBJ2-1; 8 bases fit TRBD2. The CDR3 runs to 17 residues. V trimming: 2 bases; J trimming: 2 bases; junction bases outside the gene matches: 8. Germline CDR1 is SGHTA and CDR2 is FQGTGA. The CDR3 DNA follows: TGTGCCAGCAGCTTATCGGGGGGGGCTAGTCCCTACAATGAGCAGTTCTTC. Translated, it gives CASSLSGGASPYNEQFF. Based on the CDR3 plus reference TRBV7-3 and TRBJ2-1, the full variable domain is GAGVSQTPSNKVTEKGKYVELRCDPISGHTALYWYRQSLGQGPEFLIYFQGTGAADDSGLPNDRFFAVRPEGSVSTLKIQRTERGDSAVYLCASSLSGGASPYNEQFFGPGTRLTVL.

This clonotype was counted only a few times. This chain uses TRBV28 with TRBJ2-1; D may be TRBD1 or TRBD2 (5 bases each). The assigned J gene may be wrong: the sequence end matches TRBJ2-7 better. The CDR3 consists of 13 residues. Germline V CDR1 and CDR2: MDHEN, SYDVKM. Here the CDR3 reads CASSPGDGPEQYF. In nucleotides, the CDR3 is TGTGCCAGCAGTCCCGGGGACGGGCCTGAGCAGTACTTC.

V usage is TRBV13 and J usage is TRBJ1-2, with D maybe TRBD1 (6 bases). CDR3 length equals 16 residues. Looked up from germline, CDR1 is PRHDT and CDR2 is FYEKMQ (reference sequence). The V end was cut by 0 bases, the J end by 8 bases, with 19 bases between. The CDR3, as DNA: TGTGCCAGCAGCTTAGGCCTTGGGGGCGTGCAGGGGGGCTACACCTTC. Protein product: CASSLGLGGVQGGYTF. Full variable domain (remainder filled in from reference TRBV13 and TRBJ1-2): AAGVIQSPRHLIKEKRETATLKCYPIPRHDTVYWYQQGPGQDPQFLISFYEKMQSDKGSIPDRFSAQQFSDYHSELNMSSLELGDSALYFCASSLGLGGVQGGYTFGSGTRLTVV.

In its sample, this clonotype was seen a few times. The DNA for the CDR3 is TGTGCCAGCAGAGAACTGACAGCGATGGGAGATACGCAGTATTTT. Protein: CASRELTAMGDTQYF. The J gene is TRBJ2-3, the V gene TRBV6-1, with D maybe TRBD1 (5 bases). V gave up 6 bases and J gave up 5 bases, with 18 bases separating them. CDR1 is MNHNS, CDR2 SASEGT, per germline. The CDR3 covers 15 residues.

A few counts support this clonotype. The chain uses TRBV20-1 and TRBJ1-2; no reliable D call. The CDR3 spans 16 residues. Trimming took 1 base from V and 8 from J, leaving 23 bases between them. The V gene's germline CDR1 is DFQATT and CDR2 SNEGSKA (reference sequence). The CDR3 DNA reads TGCAGTGCTAGAGCCTCGGGAACAGAGTCCTATGGAGGCTACACCTTC. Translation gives CSARASGTESYGGYTF.

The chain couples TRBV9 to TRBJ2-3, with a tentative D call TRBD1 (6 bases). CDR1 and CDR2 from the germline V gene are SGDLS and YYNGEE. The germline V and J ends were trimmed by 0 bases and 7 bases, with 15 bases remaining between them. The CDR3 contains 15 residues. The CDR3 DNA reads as TGTGCCAGCAGCGTAGGTGCCGGACAGACGAATACGCAGTATTTT. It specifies CASSVGAGQTNTQYF.

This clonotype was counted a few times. CDR3 residues: CASRGTETQYF. As DNA, the CDR3 is TGTGCCAGCCGCGGGACGGAGACCCAGTACTTC. V and J are TRBV7-9 and TRBJ2-5; D possibly corresponds to TRBD2 (6 bases). Germline CDR1 reads SEHNR; CDR2 reads FQNEAQ (reference sequence). V gave up 8 bases and J gave up 5 bases, with 9 bases separating them. CDR3 size: 11 residues.